A few counts support the clone carrying this T cell receptor (beta chain). Its target is unknown. The sample comes from a study of cytomegalovirus exposure and HLA in healthy donors. Study-level information: About 77 million unique TCRs from HLA-typed donors made up an early data release. General study results and limits: In an earlier analysis, in about 530 donors, most V segments appeared productive either ~90% or ~30% of the time.

The PCR used 60 Vbeta and 13 Jbeta primers. The repertoire was sequenced with immunoSEQ multiplex PCR; TCRdb's copy has only in-frame clones and lacks some. Found here are tens of thousands of clones, 65% to 70% of them singletons; the top ten hold around 7%. Though nominally healthy at sampling, donors likely had unrecorded immune exposures. The sequencing input was PBMCs. The TCR sequence derives from a woman between 45 and 60 years old in good health and CMV-seropositive.

CDR3 sequence: CASSPRSSGTSNRRIYNEQFF. CDR3 DNA: TGCGCCAGCAGCCCAAGATCCTCGGGGACATCGAACAGAAGGATATACAATGAGCAGTTCTTC. This chain connects TRBV4-1 to TRBJ2-1; D perhaps matches TRBD1 (6 bases). Germline CDR1 is MGHRA and CDR2 is YSYEKL. CDR3 length equals 21 residues. V lost 4 bases, J lost 4 bases, and 32 bases lay in between.